Listed here is a single T cell receptor beta chain. Its cognate antigen has yet to be identified. No much larger clonotype is one base removed from it; base qualities were not supplied. Donors were healthy HIV-negative adults with no recently reported acute infections or vaccinations. Only Caucasian adults living in Nashville, Tennessee, USA were represented among the donors. CD4+ T cells were enriched by magnetic negative selection; naive cells were then positively selected on CD45RA, and the negative fraction formed the memory subset. Blood was collected by leukapheresis, and PBMCs were isolated by Ficoll-Histopaque density gradient centrifugation and then cryopreserved in liquid nitrogen vapor phase. Analytical flow cytometry was used to check the purity and quantity of every magnetically sorted T cell population. Genomic DNA was isolated from each sorted fraction and quantified by UV absorbance on a Nanodrop 2000c.

This sample is part of a study of shared clonotypes between healthy human individuals (dated by TCRdb to 2018 to 2020). For context, the study as a whole: A few men and two women, aged 18 to 49 years, made up the cohort. For each donor, three plates each were used for CD4 naive and CD4 memory, two plates were used for CD8 naive, and one plate was used for CD8 memory. The study deeply sequenced blood TCR repertoires of five healthy adults to estimate repertoire size and the extent of clonotype sharing between individuals. Different laboratories and diverse techniques were used to prepare libraries and sequence TCR repertoires, to increase sequencing depth and limit assay-specific biases. Leukapheresis yielded between about 0.8 and 9.5 billion PBMCs per donor.

Using the deep immunoSEQ assay, TCR CDR3 regions were amplified from genomic DNA by multiplex PCR. Extracted genomic DNA from each cell subset was spread evenly across all wells of several immunoSEQ 96-well plates, with each plate serving as a replicate. For sorted subsets, each replicate PCR was loaded with 200 ng genomic DNA, equivalent to some 27,000 T cell genomes. Purified libraries were measured with a Qubit 3.0 fluorometer, size-checked on a Bioanalyzer 2100, and measured again with the KAPA Library Quantification kit. Each immunoSEQ 96-well plate was sequenced on its own single-read 150-cycle Illumina NextSeq 550 flow cell. The original pipeline was this. Because only junctional sequences without quality scores were contained in the immunoSEQ output, filtering matching that applied to full-length reads could not be performed. To assign V/J genes and CDR3, sequences were annotated using PyIR, a Python wrapper for IgBLAST v1.9, with IMGT germline references. Any read was removed if the V/J assignment was weak (E-value above 1e-6), the CDR3 was missing, or the read contained stop codons, out-of-frame junctions, or ambiguous translated residues. V3J clonotypes were defined by identical inferred V gene, J gene, and CDR3 amino acid sequence. The percentage overlap between two repertoires was calculated by dividing the number of shared unique clonotypes by the size of the smaller repertoire. Repertoire richness was assessed with RTK rarefaction, the Chao1 estimator, and Recon v2.1 estimates of unobserved clonotypes. OLGA was used to compute generation probabilities for all TCRbeta clonotypes that the gDNA method yielded from a handful of donors. TCRdb's version of the immuneACCESS table is confined to in-frame rearrangements and falls short of the full clone set. An unresolved V gene accounts for under half of the shortfall where checked; the remainder is of unknown origin. The DNA was the basis for D and trimming; V, J and clone size are from that table. This sample lists approximately 1.4 million clones; under 99% were detected once. The top ten hold roughly 0.4% of the sample.

From cysteine to phenylalanine, the CDR3 is 16 amino acids long. The DNA shown is the 48-base CDR3, in frame from base 1. For CDR1 and CDR2, the germline V gene (reference sequence) lists MNHEY and SMNVEV. V is clipped by 1 base and J by 3 bases, and the sequence between their germline boundaries is 13 bases long. Findings and caveats that apply to the study as a whole: Pairwise subsampling indicated that sequencing depth was expected to affect the degree of clonotype sharing among donors. Higher generation probabilities were observed for clonotypes shared by all four sorted-subset donors than for non-shared clonotypes. Naive subsets generally had larger estimated clonotype richness than memory subsets did. Rarefaction of sorted-subset datasets indicated incomplete sequencing despite the large sequencing depth. Only blood was sampled, and tissue TCR repertoires likely differ from those in blood. Because the study included a small number of donors, the genetic and exposure-history diversity represented was limited. Roughly 5.2% of naive CD4, 3.5% of naive CD8, approximately 2% of memory CD4, and about 0.4% of memory CD8 clonotypes were shared across several donors.

This TCR came from a man aged 25 to 40 in good health. The chain employs TRBV27 and TRBJ1-5; the D gene is perhaps TRBD1, on 6 matching bases. Sequencing was carried out using naive CD4+ T cells sorted from blood. The sample's cell subset or site label is to be understood as: CD45RA+ positively selected. The CDR3: CASSLWGGRVNQPQHF. The nucleotides read TGTGCCAGCAGTTTATGGGGGGGGCGCGTCAATCAGCCCCAGCATTTT.